Listed below are T cell receptor beta chains from one sample, sequenced in a study of CD8 T cells in Susac syndrome. TCRdb reanalysed the immunoSEQ multiplex PCR reads using MiXCR and keeps one entry per CDR3 protein. The repertoire has a few hundred thousand distinct CDR3 sequences, 95% of them found once; the top ten carry about 0.088%. Input material: CD4+ T cells from PBMCs. The receptors were gathered from a human donor with multiple sclerosis. CDR3s include the opening cysteine and the closing phenylalanine or tryptophan. A D gene is named only where the DNA matches it firmly. Not all rows give a size; the values are once, few, many and, for expanded clones, a class.

D,size,V,J,CDR3,DNA
TRBD1,few,TRBV7-7,TRBJ2-5,CASSPGTGQETQYF,TGTGCTAGCAGCCCTGGGACAGGCCAAGAGACCCAGTACTTC
TRBD1,NA,TRBV20-1,TRBJ2-7,CSAIRQGARYEQYF,TGCAGTGCTATCCGACAGGGGGCTAGGTACGAGCAGTACTTC
TRBD1,NA,TRBV29-1,TRBJ2-1,CSAKYRGVYNEQFF,TGCAGCGCTAAGTACAGGGGGGTCTACAATGAGCAGTTCTTC
NA,NA,TRBV10-3,TRBJ1-1,CAIRARNSEAFF,TGTGCCATCAGGGCCAGAAACTCTGAAGCTTTCTTT
NA,few,TRBV6-2/TRBV6-3,TRBJ1-2,CASSPSRDGYTF,TGTGCCAGCAGCCCCTCCAGGGATGGCTACACCTTC
TRBD1,NA,TRBV29-1,TRBJ2-7,CSVGDRGLYEQYF,TGCAGCGTGGGGGACAGGGGACTCTACGAGCAGTACTTC
TRBD2,NA,TRBV6-5,TRBJ2-7,CASSYTRLASYEQYF,TGTGCCAGCAGTTACACCCGACTAGCCTCCTACGAGCAGTACTTC
NA,few,TRBV29-1,TRBJ1-2,CSVENSWTF,TGCAGCGTTGAGAACTCTTGGACCTTC
NA,NA,TRBV7-9,TRBJ1-6,CASSLGRGAYNSPLHF,TGTGCCAGCAGCTTAGGAAGGGGTGCCTATAATTCACCCCTCCACTTT
NA,once,TRBV11-2,TRBJ2-7,CASSLGGQPTYF,TGTGCCAGCAGCCTGGGGGGACAGCCTACGTACTTC
NA,NA,TRBV28,TRBJ1-2,CASRDSGTPNYGYTF,TGTGCCAGCAGAGACTCCGGGACACCCAACTATGGCTACACCTTC
TRBD2,NA,TRBV20-1,TRBJ2-2,CSARDATSQRFGELFF,TGCAGTGCTAGAGATGCGACTAGCCAACGGTTCGGGGAGCTGTTTTTT